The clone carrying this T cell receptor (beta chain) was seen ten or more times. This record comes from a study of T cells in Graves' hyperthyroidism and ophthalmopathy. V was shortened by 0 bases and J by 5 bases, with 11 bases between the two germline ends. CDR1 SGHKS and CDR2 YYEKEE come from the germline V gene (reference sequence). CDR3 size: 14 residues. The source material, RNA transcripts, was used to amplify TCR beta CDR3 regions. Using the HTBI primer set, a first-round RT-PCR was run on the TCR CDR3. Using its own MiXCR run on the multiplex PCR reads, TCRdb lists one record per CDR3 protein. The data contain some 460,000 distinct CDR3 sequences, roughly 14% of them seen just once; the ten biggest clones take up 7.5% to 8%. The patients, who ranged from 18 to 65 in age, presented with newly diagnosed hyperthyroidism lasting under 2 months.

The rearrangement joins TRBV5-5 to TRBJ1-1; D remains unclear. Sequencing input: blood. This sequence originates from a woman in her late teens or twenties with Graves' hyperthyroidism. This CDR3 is CASSLETVRTEAFF. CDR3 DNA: TGTGCCAGCAGCTTGGAAACAGTAAGGACTGAAGCTTTCTTT.